This TCR beta chain was identified in a study of blood T cell repertoires in COVID-19. The table came from immunoSEQ multiplex PCR; TCRdb's copy has only in-frame clones and leaves some out. The table lists fewer than 150,000 clones, around 78% of them singletons. The CDR3 totals 15 residues. V was shortened by 3 bases and J by 2 bases, with 14 bases between the two germline ends. Germline V gene sequence: CDR1 LNHDA, CDR2 SQIVND (reference sequence). The chain recombines TRBV19 with TRBJ2-7, with D hard to call. The receptor was isolated from a human donor in a cohort sampled during active COVID-19. Sequencing input: peripheral blood. CDR3 residues: CASSILTTPPYEQYF. The DNA for the CDR3 is TGTGCCAGTAGTATTCTTACTACCCCGCCCTACGAGCAGTACTTC.